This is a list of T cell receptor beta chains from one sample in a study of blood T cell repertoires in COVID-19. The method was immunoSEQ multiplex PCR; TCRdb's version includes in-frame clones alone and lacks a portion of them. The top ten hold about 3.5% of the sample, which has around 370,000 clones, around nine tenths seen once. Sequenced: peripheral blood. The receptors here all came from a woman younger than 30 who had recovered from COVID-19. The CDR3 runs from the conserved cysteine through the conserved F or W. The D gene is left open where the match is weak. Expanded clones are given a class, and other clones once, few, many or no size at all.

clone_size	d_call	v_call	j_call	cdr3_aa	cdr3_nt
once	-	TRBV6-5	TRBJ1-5	CASSNTGAHNQPQHF	TGTGCCAGCAGTAATACTGGGGCTCACAATCAGCCCCAGCATTTT
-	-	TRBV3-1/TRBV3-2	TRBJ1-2	CASSAQGIYGYTF	TGTGCCAGCAGCGCTCAGGGGATCTATGGCTACACCTTC
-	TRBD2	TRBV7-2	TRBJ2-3	CASSSGLAGISDTQYF	TGTGCCAGCAGCTCCGGACTAGCTGGAATATCAGATACGCAGTATTTT
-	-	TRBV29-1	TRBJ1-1	CSAQNTEAFF	TGCAGCGCACAGAACACTGAAGCTTTCTTT
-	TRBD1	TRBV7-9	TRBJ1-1	CASSRGQGLPEAFF	TGTGCCAGCAGCCGTGGACAGGGCTTACCTGAAGCTTTCTTT
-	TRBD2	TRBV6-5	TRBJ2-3	CASSKGLVVPDTQYF	TGTGCCAGCAGTAAGGGACTAGTTGTTCCAGATACGCAGTATTTT
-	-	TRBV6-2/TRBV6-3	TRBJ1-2	CASSYSGRLYEGYTF	TGTGCCAGCAGTTACTCCGGCAGACTCTATGAGGGCTACACCTTC
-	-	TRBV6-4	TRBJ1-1	CASSGKGGSTEAFF	TGTGCCAGCAGTGGAAAGGGTGGGAGCACTGAAGCTTTCTTT
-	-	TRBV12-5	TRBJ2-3	CASGDSDTDTQYF	TGTGCTAGTGGGGACAGTGACACAGATACGCAGTATTTT
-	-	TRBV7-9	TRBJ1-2	CASSRDGAGAYGYTF	TGTGCCAGCAGCCGAGACGGGGCAGGGGCCTATGGCTACACCTTC
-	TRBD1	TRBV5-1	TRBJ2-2	CASSQTGSSEGTGELFF	TGCGCCAGCAGCCAGACAGGGTCCAGTGAGGGTACCGGGGAGCTGTTTTTT
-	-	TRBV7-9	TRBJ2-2	CASSLLQRAGELFF	TGTGCCAGCAGCTTATTGCAACGGGCCGGGGAGCTGTTTTTT
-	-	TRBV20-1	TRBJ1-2	CSASMTRTFAF	TGCAGTGCTAGTATGACCAGGACTTTCGCCTTC
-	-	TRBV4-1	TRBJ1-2	CASSPWGGDNYGYTF	TGCGCCAGCAGCCCTTGGGGCGGGGATAACTATGGCTACACCTTC
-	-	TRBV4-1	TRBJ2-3	CASSQIIPQGPDTQYF	TGCGCCAGCAGCCAAATTATTCCGCAGGGGCCGGATACGCAGTATTTT
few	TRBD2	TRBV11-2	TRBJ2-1	CASSSPAGRPYNEQFF	TGTGCCAGCAGCTCCCCAGCGGGGAGACCTTACAATGAGCAGTTCTTC
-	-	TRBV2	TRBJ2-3	CASRGLRRDTQYF	TGTGCCAGCAGGGGACTGAGGCGGGATACGCAGTATTTT
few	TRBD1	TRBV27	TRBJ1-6	CASSARDSYSPLHF	TGTGCCAGCAGTGCCCGGGACAGTTATTCACCCCTCCACTTT
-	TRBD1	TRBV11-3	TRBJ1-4	CASSPNRGRKLFF	TGTGCCAGCAGCCCAAACAGGGGGCGAAAACTGTTTTTT
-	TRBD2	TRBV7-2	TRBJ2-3	CASSLTSGSTDTQYF	TGTGCCAGCAGCTTGACTAGCGGGAGCACAGATACGCAGTATTTT
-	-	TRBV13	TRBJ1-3	CASSQSSGGNTIYF	TGTGCCAGCAGCCAGTCCTCGGGAGGAAACACCATATATTTT
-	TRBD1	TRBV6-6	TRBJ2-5	CASTQYTGGVEETQYF	TGTGCCAGCACACAGTACACAGGGGGCGTAGAGGAGACCCAGTACTTC
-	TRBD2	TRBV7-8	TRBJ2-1	CASSARLSAGERNEQFF	TGTGCCAGCAGCGCTCGGCTCTCGGCGGGAGAGCGCAATGAGCAGTTCTTC
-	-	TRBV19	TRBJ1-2	CASLREDYGYTF	TGTGCCAGCCTCAGGGAGGACTATGGCTACACCTTC
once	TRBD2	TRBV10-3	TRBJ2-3	CAIRDAGTSGEMASDTQYF	TGTGCCATCAGAGACGCCGGGACTAGCGGGGAGATGGCATCAGATACGCAGTATTTT
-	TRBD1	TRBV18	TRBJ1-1	CASSPTGGNTEAFF	TGTGCCAGCTCCCCGACAGGGGGGAACACTGAAGCTTTCTTT
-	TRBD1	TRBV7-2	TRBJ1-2	CASSPRDRANYGYTF	TGTGCCAGCAGCCCCCGGGACAGAGCTAACTATGGCTACACCTTC
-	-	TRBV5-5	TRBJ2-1	CASSLAASAYYNEQFF	TGTGCCAGCAGCTTGGCGGCTAGCGCATACTACAATGAGCAGTTCTTC
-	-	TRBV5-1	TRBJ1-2	CASSLEAGINGYTF	TGCGCCAGCAGCTTGGAGGCAGGGATTAATGGCTACACCTTC
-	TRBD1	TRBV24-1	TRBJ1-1	CATSDPRQGNTEAFF	TGTGCCACCAGTGATCCCCGACAGGGCAACACTGAAGCTTTCTTT
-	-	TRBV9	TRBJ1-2	CASSVGGSYGYTF	TGTGCCAGCAGCGTAGGAGGGTCCTATGGCTACACCTTC
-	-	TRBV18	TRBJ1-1	CASSPLPQGNTEAFF	TGTGCCAGCTCACCCCTTCCTCAGGGTAACACTGAAGCTTTCTTT
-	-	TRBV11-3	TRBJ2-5	CASSSSGLLAETQYF	TGTGCCAGCAGCTCCTCCGGCCTACTAGCAGAGACCCAGTACTTC
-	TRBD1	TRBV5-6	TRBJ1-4	CASSSLKTGQTEKLFF	TGTGCCAGCAGCTCATTAAAGACAGGGCAGACTGAAAAACTGTTTTTT
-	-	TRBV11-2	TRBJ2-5	CASSLPLGRTQYF	TGTGCCAGCAGCTTACCCCTCGGGAGGACCCAGTACTTC
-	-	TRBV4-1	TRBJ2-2	CASTSTSANTGELFF	TGCGCCAGCACTTCAACTTCTGCGAACACCGGGGAGCTGTTTTTT
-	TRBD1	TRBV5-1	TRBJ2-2	CASSLQGSNTGELFF	TGCGCCAGCAGCTTACAGGGGTCGAACACCGGGGAGCTGTTTTTT
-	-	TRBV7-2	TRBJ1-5	CASSPGVVRPQHF	TGTGCCAGCAGTCCAGGGGTTGTAAGGCCCCAGCATTTT
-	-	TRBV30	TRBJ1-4	CAWSPTASEKLFF	TGTGCCTGGAGTCCCACAGCTTCCGAAAAACTGTTTTTT
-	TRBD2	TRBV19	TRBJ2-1	CASRWNSGRLYNEQFF	TGTGCCAGTAGATGGAATAGCGGGAGGTTATACAATGAGCAGTTCTTC